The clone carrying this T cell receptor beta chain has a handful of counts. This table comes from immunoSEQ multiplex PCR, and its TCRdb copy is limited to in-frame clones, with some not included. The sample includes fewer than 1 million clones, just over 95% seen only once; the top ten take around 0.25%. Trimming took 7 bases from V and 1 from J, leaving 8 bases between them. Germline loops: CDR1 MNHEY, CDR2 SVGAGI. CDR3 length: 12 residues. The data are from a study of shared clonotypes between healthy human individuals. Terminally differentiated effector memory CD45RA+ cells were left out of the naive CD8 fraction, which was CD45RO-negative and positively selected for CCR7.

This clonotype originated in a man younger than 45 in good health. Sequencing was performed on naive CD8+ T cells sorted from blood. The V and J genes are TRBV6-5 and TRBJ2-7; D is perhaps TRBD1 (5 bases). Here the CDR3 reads CASKGPSYEQYF. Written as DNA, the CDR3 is TGTGCCAGCAAGGGGCCTTCCTACGAGCAGTACTTC.